The next 19 T cell receptor beta chains were all read from a single sample in a study of cytomegalovirus exposure and HLA in healthy donors. PCR employed 60 Vbeta and 13 Jbeta primers. TCRdb's copy holds only in-frame clones and misses some; the assay was immunoSEQ multiplex PCR. This table has 120,000 to 150,000 clones, under 90% appearing once. Sequencing input: PBMCs. These receptors came from a boy aged 2-15 years in good health and CMV-seronegative.

This clone was recorded only once. V is TRBV6-5 and J is TRBJ2-1; TRBD1 aligns across 9 bases. The CDR3 length is 15 residues. The germline V gene encodes CDR1 MNHEY and CDR2 SVGAGI. After removal of 5 bases from V and 4 bases from J, the junction contained 6 bases not matched to a gene. CDR3 residues: CASSRGQGAYNEQFF. The CDR3 region has the DNA TGTGCCAGCAGTAGGGGACAGGGTGCGTACAATGAGCAGTTCTTC.

The rearrangement joins TRBV5-1 to TRBJ1-2, with TRBD1 matching 9 bases. V shed 0 bases and J 8 bases; nucleotides not matched to a gene: 17. This CDR3 contains 18 residues. Germline CDR1 reads SGHRS; CDR2 reads YFSETQ. The CDR3 loop is CASSLDPPRDREGGGYTF. The CDR3 DNA follows: TGCGCCAGCAGCTTGGACCCCCCAAGGGACAGGGAGGGTGGAGGCTACACCTTC.

This clone was observed a few times. DNA of the CDR3: TGTGCCAGCAGTGATGCCGCCGGGGTTTCCTACGAGCAGTACTTC. This encodes CASSDAAGVSYEQYF. The rearrangement links TRBV6-1 to TRBJ2-7, with D possibly being TRBD2 (5 bases). Germline lookup yields CDR1 MNHNS and CDR2 SASEGT. CDR3 size: 15 residues. Trimming removed 3 bases at V and 1 base at J, with 13 bases between.

V usage is TRBV6-5 and J usage is TRBJ2-5; 7 nucleotides line up with TRBD2. Germline V lookup: CDR1 MNHEY, CDR2 SVGAGI. The length of the CDR3 is 12 residues. V shed 8 bases and J 5 bases; nucleotides not matched to a gene: 5. CDR3 loop: CASGRGGETQYF. The DNA of the CDR3 is TGTGCCAGCGGTAGGGGAGGGGAGACCCAGTACTTC.

The chain carries TRBV14 and TRBJ2-7; 7 bases fit TRBD1. The germline gives CDR1 SGHDN, CDR2 FVKESK. This CDR3 contains 14 residues. V dropped 4 bases and J dropped 2; count of bases not matched to a gene: 5. As DNA, the CDR3 is TGTGCCAGCAGCCGAGACAGGGTCCCCTACGAGCAGTACTTC. Its protein product is CASSRDRVPYEQYF.

The gene calls are TRBV6-6 and TRBJ2-5; 7 positions match TRBD1. CDR1 is MNHNY, CDR2 SVGAGI, per germline (reference sequence). Germline trimming cut 4 bases from V and 5 bases from J; bases unmatched to any gene: 7. CDR3 length: 14 amino acids. The DNA for the CDR3 is TGTGCCAGCAGTTTTTTTCAGACAGGGGAGACCCAGTACTTC. Its protein is CASSFFQTGETQYF.

V gene TRBV11-2 combines with J gene TRBJ2-7; TRBD2 might be the D (6 bases). The CDR3 spans 11 residues. CDR1 and CDR2 (germline): SGHAT, FQNNGV. V dropped 8 bases and J dropped 6 bases, with 11 bases sitting between them. The CDR3 DNA sequence: TGTGCCAGCGTAAGCGGGCCCGAGCAGTACTTC. Translating it yields CASVSGPEQYF.

DNA for the CDR3: TGTGCCTGGAGTGTGTCAGGTGAAGCTTTCTTT. Translation: CAWSVSGEAFF. J is TRBJ1-1 and V is TRBV30; D is ambiguous. Germline lookup yields CDR1 GTSNPN and CDR2 SVGIG (reference sequence). The CDR3 consists of 11 residues. Trimming took 0 bases from V and 7 from J, leaving 6 bases between them. The entire variable domain, with the rest obtained from reference TRBV30 and TRBJ1-1, is as follows: SQTIHQWPATLVQPVGSPLSLECTVEGTSNPNLYWYRQAAGRGLQLLFYSVGIGQISSEVPQNLSASRPQDRQFILSSKKLLLSDSGFYLCAWSVSGEAFFGQGTRLTVV.

This clone appeared a few times. The rearrangement links TRBV7-9 to TRBJ2-3; TRBD1 matches 7 bases. Unmatched junction bases numbered 14, after V lost 3 bases and J lost 5 bases. From germline, CDR1 is SEHNR and CDR2 FQNEAQ (reference sequence). The CDR3 has 17 amino acids. The CDR3 bases are TGTGCCAGCAGCTTTCAAACAGGGGCCGTCCGGGGAGATACGCAGTATTTT. Translation gives CASSFQTGAVRGDTQYF.

The genes are TRBV5-5 and TRBJ1-3, with 8 bases fitting TRBD1. V trimming: 2 bases; J trimming: 4 bases; junction bases outside the gene matches: 5. Germline-derived CDR1 and CDR2 are SGHKS and YYEKEE (reference sequence). The CDR3 extends over 15 amino acids. CDR3: CASSFGRGLGNTIYF. The CDR3 region has the DNA TGTGCCAGCAGCTTTGGCAGGGGGCTCGGAAACACCATATATTTT.

This chain joins TRBV18 and TRBJ1-1; D call uncertain. Deletions cut 3 bases from V and 7 bases from J, with 6 bases between. There are 11 residues in the CDR3. Germline V CDR1 and CDR2: KGHSH, LQKENI. CDR3: CASSPAGEAFF. The CDR3 nucleotides are TGTGCCAGCTCACCTGCGGGTGAAGCTTTCTTT.

V gene TRBV6-6 combines with J gene TRBJ2-5; TRBD2 agrees at 7 bases. The germline CDR1 and CDR2 sequences are MNHNY and SVGAGI (reference sequence). CDR3 length: 16 amino acids. V shed 6 bases, J shed 2 bases, and the junction held 12 bases outside the gene matches. The CDR3: CASSRPTSSGQETQYF. CDR3 DNA: TGTGCCAGCAGCCGGCCGACATCTAGCGGACAAGAGACCCAGTACTTC.

In this sample, this clone turned up a few times. This rearrangement joins TRBV2 to TRBJ2-3, with D possibly TRBD2 on 5 matching bases. V lost 6 bases to trimming and J lost 2 bases, with 15 bases between them. The CDR3 runs to 15 residues. Germline values: CDR1 SNHLY, CDR2 FYNNEI. CDR3 protein: CASRSAVFSTDTQYF. CDR3 DNA sequence: TGTGCCAGCAGGTCAGCGGTGTTTTCCACAGATACGCAGTATTTT.

The rearrangement joins TRBV28 to TRBJ2-5; 8 bases map to TRBD1. V trimming: 7 bases; J trimming: 0 bases; junction bases outside the gene matches: 7. The CDR3 has 15 amino acids. CDR1 is MDHEN and CDR2 is SYDVKM in the germline V gene. CDR3 amino acids: CASTRTGGYQETQYF. CDR3 DNA sequence: TGTGCCAGCACCCGTACAGGGGGATACCAAGAGACCCAGTACTTC.

The chain uses TRBV19 and TRBJ1-5, with a possible D match to TRBD1 (6 bases). The CDR3 loop spans 19 amino acids. Germline values: CDR1 LNHDA, CDR2 SQIVND (reference sequence). V gave up 3 bases and J gave up 0 bases, with 21 bases separating them. Here the CDR3 DNA reads TGTGCCAGTAGTATCGGGGACATCTGGACGCTTTATAGCAATCAGCCCCAGCATTTT. It specifies CASSIGDIWTLYSNQPQHF. Filled out from reference TRBV19 and TRBJ1-5, the complete variable domain reads DGGITQSPKYLFRKEGQNVTLSCEQNLNHDAMYWYRQDPGQGLRLIYYSQIVNDFQKGDIAEGYSVSREKKESFPLTVTSAQKNPTAFYLCASSIGDIWTLYSNQPQHFGDGTRLSIL.

Only a few counts were recorded for this clone. This sequence joins TRBV10-3 and TRBJ2-7; 8 nucleotides agree with TRBD2. This CDR3 has 13 residues. V lost 9 bases and J lost 2; bases outside the gene matches: 6. Per the germline V gene, CDR1 is ENHRY and CDR2 is SYGVKD. CDR3 protein: CAIKRESTYEQYF. As DNA, the CDR3 is TGTGCCATAAAGCGGGAGTCTACCTACGAGCAGTACTTC.

The rearrangement joins TRBV4-1 to TRBJ1-5; the D gene is possibly TRBD1 (6 bases). The V and J ends lost 4 bases and 7 bases respectively, with 17 bases between them. The CDR3 length is 15 residues. The germline V gene encodes CDR1 MGHRA and CDR2 YSYEKL. The CDR3 bases are TGCGCCAGCAGCCTTCTACAGGGTGCTAAACAGCCCCAGCATTTT. This encodes CASSLLQGAKQPQHF.

The count of this clone is one. V is TRBV4-3 and J is TRBJ1-1; the match to TRBD1 covers 7 bases. The CDR3 runs to 13 residues. Trimming at V came to 3 bases and at J to 6 bases, leaving 4 bases not matched to a gene. Germline lookup yields CDR1 LGHNA and CDR2 YSLEER. CDR3 DNA: TGCGCCAGCAGCCAGTACAGGGGTTCTGAAGCTTTCTTT. As protein: CASSQYRGSEAFF.

The genes are TRBV9 and TRBJ2-5; 7 nucleotides agree with TRBD1. Germline values: CDR1 SGDLS, CDR2 YYNGEE. With V trimmed by 2 bases and J by 6 bases, 4 bases remained unmatched. CDR3 length: 13 amino acids. This CDR3 reads CASSVTGEKTQYF. DNA of the CDR3: TGTGCCAGCAGCGTTACAGGGGAGAAGACCCAGTACTTC.